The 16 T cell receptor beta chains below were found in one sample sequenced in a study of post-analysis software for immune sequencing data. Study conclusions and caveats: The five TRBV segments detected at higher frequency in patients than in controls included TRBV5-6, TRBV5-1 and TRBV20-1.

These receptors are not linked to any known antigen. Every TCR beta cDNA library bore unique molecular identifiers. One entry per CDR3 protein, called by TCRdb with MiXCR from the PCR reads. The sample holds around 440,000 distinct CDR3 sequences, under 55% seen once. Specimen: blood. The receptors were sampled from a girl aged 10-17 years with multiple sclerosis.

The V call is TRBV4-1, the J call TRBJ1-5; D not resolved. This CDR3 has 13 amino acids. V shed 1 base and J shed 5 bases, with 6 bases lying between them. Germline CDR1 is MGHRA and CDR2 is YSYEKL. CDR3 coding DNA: TGCGCCAGCAGCCAAGGGGGATATCAGCCCCAGCATTTT. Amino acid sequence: CASSQGGYQPQHF.

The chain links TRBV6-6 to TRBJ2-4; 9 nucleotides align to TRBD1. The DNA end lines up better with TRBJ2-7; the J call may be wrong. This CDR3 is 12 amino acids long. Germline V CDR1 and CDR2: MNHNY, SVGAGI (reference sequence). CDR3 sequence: CASTQGAHEQYF. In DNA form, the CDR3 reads TGTGCCAGCACACAGGGGGCCCACGAGCAGTACTTC.

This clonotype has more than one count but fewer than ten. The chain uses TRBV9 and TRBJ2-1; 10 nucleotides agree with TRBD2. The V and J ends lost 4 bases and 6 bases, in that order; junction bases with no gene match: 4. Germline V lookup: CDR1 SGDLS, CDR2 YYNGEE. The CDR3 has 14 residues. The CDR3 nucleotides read TGTGCCAGCAGCCCCCGGACTAGCGGCAATGAGCAGTTCTTC. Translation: CASSPRTSGNEQFF.

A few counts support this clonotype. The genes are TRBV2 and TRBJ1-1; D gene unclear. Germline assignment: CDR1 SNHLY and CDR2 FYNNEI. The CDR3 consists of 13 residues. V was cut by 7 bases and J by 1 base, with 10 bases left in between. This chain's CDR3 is CASNPAENTEAFF. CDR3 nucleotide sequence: TGTGCCAGCAACCCCGCGGAGAACACTGAAGCTTTCTTT.

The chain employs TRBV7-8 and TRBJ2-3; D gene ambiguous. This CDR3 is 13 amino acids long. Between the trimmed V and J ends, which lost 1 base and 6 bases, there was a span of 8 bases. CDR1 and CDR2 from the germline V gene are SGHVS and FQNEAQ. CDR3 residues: CASSLDRVDTQYF. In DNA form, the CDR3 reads TGTGCCAGCAGCTTAGACCGCGTGGATACGCAGTATTTT. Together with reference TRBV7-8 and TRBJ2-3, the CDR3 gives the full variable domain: GAGVSQSPRYKVAKRGQDVALRCDPISGHVSLFWYQQALGQGPEFLTYFQNEAQLDKSGLPSDRFFAERPEGSVSTLKIQRTQQEDSAVYLCASSLDRVDTQYFGPGTRLTVL.

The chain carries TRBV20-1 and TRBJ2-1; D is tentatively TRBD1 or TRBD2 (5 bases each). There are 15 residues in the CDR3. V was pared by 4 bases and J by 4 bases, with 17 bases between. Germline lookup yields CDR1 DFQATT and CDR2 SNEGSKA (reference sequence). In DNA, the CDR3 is TGCAGTGCTACCCGACCGGGACGCCCATACAATGAGCAGTTCTTC. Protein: CSATRPGRPYNEQFF.

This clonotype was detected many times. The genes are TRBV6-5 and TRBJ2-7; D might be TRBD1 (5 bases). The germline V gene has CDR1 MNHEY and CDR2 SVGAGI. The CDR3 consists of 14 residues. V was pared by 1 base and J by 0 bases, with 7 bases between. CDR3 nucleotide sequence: TGTGCCAGCAGTTACTACAGGCACTCCTACGAGCAGTACTTC. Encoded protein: CASSYYRHSYEQYF.

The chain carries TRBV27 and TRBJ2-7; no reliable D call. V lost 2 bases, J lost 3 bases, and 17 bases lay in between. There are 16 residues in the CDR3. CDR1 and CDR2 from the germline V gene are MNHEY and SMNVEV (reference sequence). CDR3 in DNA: TGTGCCAGCAGTTTAGTGGGCGACACAACATTCTACGAGCAGTACTTC. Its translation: CASSLVGDTTFYEQYF.

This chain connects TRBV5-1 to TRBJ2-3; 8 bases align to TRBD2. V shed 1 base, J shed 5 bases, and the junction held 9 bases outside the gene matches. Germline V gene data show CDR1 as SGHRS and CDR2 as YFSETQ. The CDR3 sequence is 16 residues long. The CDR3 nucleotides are TGCGCCAGCAGCTTGATGAGCGGGAGAGGAGGAGATACGCAGTATTTT. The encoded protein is CASSLMSGRGGDTQYF.

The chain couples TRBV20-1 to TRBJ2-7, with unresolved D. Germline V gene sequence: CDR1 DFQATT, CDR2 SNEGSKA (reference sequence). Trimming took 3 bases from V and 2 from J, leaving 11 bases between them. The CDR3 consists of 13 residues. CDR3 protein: CSASSSSPYEQYF. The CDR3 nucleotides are TGCAGTGCTAGCTCTAGTTCTCCCTACGAGCAGTACTTC.

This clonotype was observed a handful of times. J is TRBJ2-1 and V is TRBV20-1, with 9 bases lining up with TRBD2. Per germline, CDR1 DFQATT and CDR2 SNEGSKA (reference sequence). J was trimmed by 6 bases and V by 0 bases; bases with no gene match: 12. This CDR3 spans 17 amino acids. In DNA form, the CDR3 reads TGCAGTGCTAGAGATCAAAGCGGGAGGATCTCGTTCAATGAGCAGTTCTTC. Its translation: CSARDQSGRISFNEQFF.

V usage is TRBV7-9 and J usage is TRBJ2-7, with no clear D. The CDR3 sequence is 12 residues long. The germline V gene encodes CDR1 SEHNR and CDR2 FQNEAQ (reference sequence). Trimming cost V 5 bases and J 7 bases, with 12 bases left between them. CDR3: CASSTALREQYF. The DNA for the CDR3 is TGTGCCAGCAGCACCGCATTAAGAGAGCAGTACTTC.

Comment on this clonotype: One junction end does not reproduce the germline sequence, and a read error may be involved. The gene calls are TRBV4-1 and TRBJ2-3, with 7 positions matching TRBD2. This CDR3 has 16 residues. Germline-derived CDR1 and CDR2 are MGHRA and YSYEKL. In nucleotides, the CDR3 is TGCGCCAGCACCCAAGGTAGACTAGCAGCCACAGATACGCAGTATTTT. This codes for CASTQGRLAATDTQYF.

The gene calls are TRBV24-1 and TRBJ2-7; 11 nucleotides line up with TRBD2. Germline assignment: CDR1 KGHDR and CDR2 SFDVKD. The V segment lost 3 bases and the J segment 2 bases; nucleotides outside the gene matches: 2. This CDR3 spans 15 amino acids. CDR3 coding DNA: TGTGCCACCAGTGATCTAGCGGGAGGCCCCTACGAGCAGTACTTC. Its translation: CATSDLAGGPYEQYF.

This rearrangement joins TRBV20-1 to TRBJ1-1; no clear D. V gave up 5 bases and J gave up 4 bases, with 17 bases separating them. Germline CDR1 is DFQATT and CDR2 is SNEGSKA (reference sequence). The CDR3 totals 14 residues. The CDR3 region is CSASREYAATEAFF. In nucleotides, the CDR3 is TGCAGTGCTTCCCGTGAATACGCGGCCACTGAAGCTTTCTTT.

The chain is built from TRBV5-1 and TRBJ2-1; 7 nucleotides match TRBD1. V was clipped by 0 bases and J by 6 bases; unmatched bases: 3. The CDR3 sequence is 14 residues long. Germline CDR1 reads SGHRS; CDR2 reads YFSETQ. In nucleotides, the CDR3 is TGCGCCAGCAGCTTGGAATCAGGGGGCAATGAGCAGTTCTTC. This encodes CASSLESGGNEQFF. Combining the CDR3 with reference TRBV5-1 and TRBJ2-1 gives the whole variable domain KAGVTQTPRYLIKTRGQQVTLSCSPISGHRSVSWYQQTPGQGLQFLFEYFSETQRNKGNFPGRFSGRQFSNSRSEMNVSTLELGDSALYLCASSLESGGNEQFFGPGTRLTVL.